This passage covers 28 T cell receptor beta chains from one sample sequenced in a study of blood T cells in healthy people across ages. A second about 7 to 11 cycle PCR used barcoded and J-beta primers. MiXCR was run by TCRdb on the 5' RACE reads, yielding one entry per CDR3 protein. The sample has about 1,600,000 distinct CDR3 sequences, 42% seen once. Material: blood. These receptors originate from a woman aged 18-29 years in good health.

This chain joins TRBV29-1 and TRBJ1-2; a weak D match, TRBD1 (6 bases). Between the trimmed V and J ends, which lost 4 bases and 8 bases, there was a span of 14 bases. There are 12 residues in the CDR3. CDR1 is SQVTM and CDR2 is ANQGSEA in the germline V gene. As DNA, the CDR3 is TGCAGCGTTGCCGAGCAGGGGAAGGGCTACACCTTC. Translated, it gives CSVAEQGKGYTF. The whole variable domain, remainder taken from reference TRBV29-1 and TRBJ1-2, is SAVISQKPSRDICQRGTSLTIQCQVDSQVTMMFWYRQQPGQSLTLIATANQGSEATYESGFVIDKFPISRPNLTFSTLTVSNMSPEDSSIYLCSVAEQGKGYTFGSGTRLTVV.

Note on this clonotype: This may be a read error, as it is one base from a much larger clone. J is TRBJ2-1 and V is TRBV29-1; D not resolved. Germline CDR1 is SQVTM and CDR2 is ANQGSEA. V was trimmed by 8 bases and J by 4 bases, leaving 12 bases between them. CDR3 length: 12 amino acids. CDR3 DNA: TGCAGCACCCGTGACATATACAATGAGCAGTTCTTC. Its translation is CSTRDIYNEQFF.

The chain has TRBV25-1 and TRBJ1-1; D might be TRBD1 (5 bases). Trimming pared 4 bases from V and 10 bases from J, leaving 19 bases between. This CDR3 has 14 amino acids. Germline V CDR1 and CDR2: MGHDK, SYGVNS. This CDR3 reads CASSAVAGTVGAFF. The CDR3 nucleotides read TGTGCCAGCAGTGCGGTTGCAGGGACGGTGGGAGCTTTCTTT.

In its sample, this clonotype was seen a few times. The J gene is TRBJ2-2, the V gene TRBV7-9; 8 nucleotides align to TRBD1. Germline CDR1 and CDR2: SEHNR and FQNEAQ (reference sequence). V shed 6 bases, J shed 5 bases, and the junction held 14 bases outside the gene matches. CDR3 size: 17 residues. The CDR3 DNA reads TGTGCCAGCAGTTCAGCAGGGGGCCCCCGTGGGACCGGGGAGCTGTTTTTT. This translates into CASSSAGGPRGTGELFF.

With regard to this clonotype: A read error is possible here, since a much larger clone lies one base away. The V and J genes are TRBV29-1 and TRBJ2-1, with no clear D. V lost 3 bases, J lost 10 bases, and 19 bases lay in between. Germline lookup yields CDR1 SQVTM and CDR2 ANQGSEA. This CDR3 region has 14 residues. CDR3 sequence reads: CSVEFGRNSYEQFF. CDR3 in DNA: TGCAGCGTTGAGTTCGGGCGAAACTCCTACGAGCAGTTCTTC.

A few counts support this clonotype. The chain uses TRBV3-1 and TRBJ1-2; D gene ambiguous. This CDR3 contains 15 residues. Per germline, CDR1 LGHDT and CDR2 YNNKEL (reference sequence). With 3 bases removed from V and 4 bases from J, the gap between germline ends came to 15 bases. The DNA of the CDR3 is TGTGCCAGCAGCCAGAGGGAGGCGGGTTCCTATGGCTACACCTTC. As protein: CASSQREAGSYGYTF.

The chain is built from TRBV20-1 and TRBJ2-2; possibly TRBD1 for D (6 bases). This CDR3 region has 16 residues. CDR1 and CDR2 (germline): DFQATT, SNEGSKA (reference sequence). Trimming pared 0 bases from V and 0 bases from J, leaving 11 bases between. As DNA, the CDR3 is TGCAGTGCTAGAGATTCGCAGGGGACGAACACCGGGGAGCTGTTTTTT. Its translation: CSARDSQGTNTGELFF.

The chain joins TRBV10-2 to TRBJ2-1, with 8 bases fitting TRBD1. The DNA matches TRBJ2-7 better at its end, which makes the J call doubtful. CDR1 and CDR2 from the germline V gene are WSHSY and SAAADI. The CDR3 contains 15 residues. The CDR3 DNA reads TGCGCCAGCAGCGACAGGGGCATGGGGCTACGTGAGCAGTACTTC. Translation: CASSDRGMGLREQYF.

This clonotype was recorded a few times. The V gene is TRBV6-5, the J gene TRBJ2-1; no clear D gene. This CDR3 is built from 12 residues. Germline V lookup: CDR1 MNHEY, CDR2 SVGAGI. Trimming shortened V by 0 bases and J by 6 bases, and 3 bases separated the two germline ends. The CDR3 sequence: CASSYSLNEQFF. DNA for the CDR3: TGTGCCAGCAGTTACTCTCTCAATGAGCAGTTCTTC.

This clonotype was recorded a few times. The chain employs TRBV29-1 and TRBJ2-7; TRBD1 agrees at 7 bases. The germline gives CDR1 SQVTM, CDR2 ANQGSEA. The CDR3 loop spans 15 amino acids. J was trimmed by 5 bases and V by 7 bases; bases with no gene match: 17. CDR3 in amino acids: CSASGRQGGIHEQYF. In nucleotides, the CDR3 is TGCAGCGCCAGTGGGAGACAGGGTGGTATCCACGAGCAGTACTTC.

This clonotype was observed a few times. This sequence joins TRBV6-5 and TRBJ1-4; weak D call: TRBD1 (5 bases). This CDR3 region has 16 residues. Germline values: CDR1 MNHEY, CDR2 SVGAGI. V was cut by 3 bases and J by 3 bases, with 14 bases left in between. The CDR3 bases are TGTGCCAGCAGTTATCAATCGGGGCTCGCTAATGAAAAACTGTTTTTT. This encodes CASSYQSGLANEKLFF.

The rearrangement links TRBV20-1 to TRBJ1-2, with unresolved D. The CDR3 is made up of 13 amino acids. Trimming removed 6 bases from V and 2 bases from J, with 13 bases in between. Germline CDR1 and CDR2: DFQATT and SNEGSKA (reference sequence). The CDR3 DNA reads as TGCAGTGCCGCAGGCGCACAGAACTATGGCTACACCTTC. Translation gives CSAAGAQNYGYTF.

As to this clonotype: This may come from a read error, since a much larger clone is one base off. This chain joins TRBV6-1 and TRBJ2-3; D is ambiguous. The CDR3 runs to 13 residues. CDR1 and CDR2 from the germline V gene are MNHNS and SASEGT. This CDR3 is CASSEAMWDMQYF. The CDR3 coding sequence is TGTGCCAGCAGTGAAGCGATGTGGGATATGCAGTATTTT.

This clonotype was observed a single time. This chain joins TRBV7-3 and TRBJ1-6; TRBD1 agrees at 9 bases. The CDR3 runs to 15 residues. V was clipped by 2 bases and J by 7 bases; unmatched bases: 3. CDR1 and CDR2 from the germline V gene are SGHTA and FQGTGA. The CDR3 coding sequence is TGTGCCAGCAGCTTAGAGGGGACAGGGAATTCACCCCTCCACTTT. It translates to CASSLEGTGNSPLHF.

This clonotype has more than one count but fewer than ten. The chain uses TRBV20-1 and TRBJ1-2; a weak D match, TRBD1 (6 bases). V shed 1 base and J shed 4 bases, with 10 bases lying between them. The CDR3 loop spans 13 amino acids. Germline V gene data show CDR1 as DFQATT and CDR2 as SNEGSKA (reference sequence). CDR3 coding DNA: TGCAGTGCTAGAGGCTTAGGGGGCTATGGCTACACCTTC. Residues: CSARGLGGYGYTF.

V and J are TRBV3-1 and TRBJ2-1, with 10 bases lining up with TRBD2. Germline V gives CDR1 LGHDT, CDR2 YNNKEL (reference sequence). Trimming removed 10 bases from V and 6 bases from J; junction bases left unmatched: 6. CDR3 length: 13 residues. The CDR3 reads CAIEERGGNEQFF. The CDR3, as DNA: TGTGCCATAGAAGAGCGGGGGGGCAATGAGCAGTTCTTC.

The V gene is TRBV28, the J gene TRBJ2-6; 9 bases map to TRBD1. CDR1 is MDHEN, CDR2 SYDVKM, per germline. J lost 0 bases, V lost 5 bases, and 11 bases had no gene match. This CDR3 region has 19 residues. The CDR3 sequence is CASSLPRTGAVSGANVLTF. The CDR3 nucleotides are TGTGCCAGCAGTCTCCCGAGGACAGGGGCCGTCTCTGGGGCCAACGTCCTGACTTTC.

This clonotype appeared a few times. The chain joins TRBV2 to TRBJ2-3, with D perhaps TRBD2 (5 bases). Trimming removed 4 bases at V and 2 bases at J, with 16 bases between. CDR1 is SNHLY and CDR2 is FYNNEI in the germline V gene. This CDR3 is 16 amino acids long. The CDR3 loop is CASSVQRVSPTDTQYF. In DNA form, the CDR3 reads TGTGCCAGCAGTGTCCAGAGGGTATCCCCCACAGATACGCAGTATTTT.

The J gene is TRBJ2-5, the V gene TRBV29-1; D gene uncertain. The V and J ends lost 0 bases and 11 bases respectively, with 16 bases between them. The CDR3 runs to 13 residues. In germline, CDR1 is SQVTM, CDR2 ANQGSEA. CDR3 coding DNA: TGCAGCGTTGAAGATAATATTGGAGTTGAGCAGTACTTC. This gives the protein CSVEDNIGVEQYF.

The chain employs TRBV7-9 and TRBJ1-1, with TRBD1 matching over 12 bases. CDR3 length: 13 amino acids. The V gene's germline CDR1 is SEHNR and CDR2 FQNEAQ (reference sequence). The J segment lost 10 bases and the V segment lost 6 bases, leaving 6 bases of the junction unmatched. This CDR3 reads CASSLGQGAGAFF. CDR3 DNA: TGTGCCAGCAGTCTGGGACAGGGGGCAGGAGCTTTCTTT.

The chain joins TRBV6-2 or TRBV6-3 to TRBJ2-5; D tentatively reads TRBD1 or TRBD2 (5 bases each). V was trimmed by 6 bases and J by 5 bases, leaving 10 bases between them. This CDR3 is 12 amino acids long. Germline lookup yields CDR1 MNHEY and CDR2 SVGEGT. The CDR3 DNA reads as TGTGCCAGCAGAAGAGGGGCCGAGACCCAGTACTTC. Translating it yields CASRRGAETQYF.

The chain is built from TRBV10-3 and TRBJ1-1; D is possibly TRBD1 (6 bases). Germline values: CDR1 ENHRY, CDR2 SYGVKD. Trimming took off 3 bases at V and 8 bases at J, with 16 bases between the two ends. The length of the CDR3 is 14 residues. The CDR3 DNA is TGTGCCATCAGTGATCAACGGGGGGCCCAGGAAGCTTTCTTT. It translates to CAISDQRGAQEAFF.

V gene TRBV30 combines with J gene TRBJ2-1, with TRBD2 matching 10 bases. V gave up 3 bases and J gave up 1 base; unmatched junction bases: 3. This CDR3 is 15 amino acids long. Looked up from germline, CDR1 is GTSNPN and CDR2 is SVGIG (reference sequence). This chain's CDR3 is CAWSPGLASYNEQFF. The CDR3 region has the DNA TGTGCCTGGAGCCCGGGACTAGCGTCCTACAATGAGCAGTTCTTC.

The chain links TRBV21-1 to TRBJ1-1; the DNA was not used to check the table's D call, TRBD1. TRBV21-1 is a pseudogene. The CDR3 contains 13 residues. CDR3 nucleotide sequence: TGTGCCAGCAGCAATGCCCGGGACACTGAAGCTTTCTTT. Translated: CASSNARDTEAFF.

The V and J genes are TRBV7-9 and TRBJ1-1; D is uncertain. CDR1 and CDR2 from the germline V gene are SEHNR and FQNEAQ (reference sequence). V lost 4 bases to trimming and J lost 5 bases, with 14 bases between them. The CDR3 covers 14 residues. CDR3 nucleotides: TGTGCCAGCAGCTCAGTTAGGTGGCGTACTGAAGCTTTCTTT. Translating it yields CASSSVRWRTEAFF.

The chain carries TRBV6-6 and TRBJ2-7; TRBD1 matches 11 bases. The J segment lost 6 bases and the V segment lost 2 bases, leaving 6 bases of the junction unmatched. The germline V gene has CDR1 MNHNY and CDR2 SVGAGI (reference sequence). The CDR3 runs 15 residues. CDR3 region: CASSYRTGGSSEQYF. CDR3 bases: TGTGCCAGCAGTTACAGGACAGGGGGCTCGTCCGAGCAGTACTTC.

This chain links TRBV6-5 with TRBJ2-5; the D gene is possibly TRBD1 (6 bases). V lost 5 bases, J lost 2 bases, and 15 bases lay in between. Per the germline V gene, CDR1 is MNHEY and CDR2 is SVGAGI. The CDR3 spans 15 residues. The CDR3 region has the DNA TGTGCCAGCAGTGTACAGGGTTCGGGGCAAGAGACCCAGTACTTC. As protein: CASSVQGSGQETQYF.

The chain carries TRBV7-2 and TRBJ2-7; 13 positions agree with TRBD2. V trimming: 5 bases; J trimming: 7 bases; junction bases outside the gene matches: 8. The germline CDR1 and CDR2 sequences are SGHTA and FQGNSA. The CDR3 is 15 residues long. The CDR3 nucleotides read TGTGCCAGCAGCACGTGGACTAGCGGGGGTAATGAGCAGTACTTC. Translation gives CASSTWTSGGNEQYF.